What follows are 13 T cell receptor beta chains derived from one specimen sequenced in a study of molecular identifiers for immune sequencing clone quantification. TCRdb re-derived calls from the PCR reads in MiXCR, one entry per CDR3 protein. The data show about half a million distinct CDR3 sequences, 25% seen once. Material: naive CD8+ T cells from blood, with Jurkat cell RNA spiked in. Stated subset: FACS-sorted CD8+CD4-CCR7+CD45RA+ naive T cells. The receptors shown here come from a human donor in good health. Some libraries in this study had Jurkat cell RNA spiked in.

The genes are TRBV7-6 and TRBJ1-1; 9 nucleotides line up with TRBD1. Germline CDR1 reads SGHVS; CDR2 reads FNYEAQ. With V trimmed by 5 bases and J by 3 bases, 7 bases remained unmatched. The CDR3 spans 15 residues. The CDR3 region is CASSPIDRGDTEAFF. In DNA form, the CDR3 reads TGTGCCAGCAGCCCGATAGACAGGGGGGACACTGAAGCTTTCTTT.

This clonotype showed up just a few times. The chain links TRBV7-9 to TRBJ1-2; D unresolved. Germline-derived CDR1 and CDR2 are SEHNR and FQNEAQ (reference sequence). V shed 1 base and J shed 2 bases, with 8 bases lying between them. The CDR3 totals 14 residues. CDR3 protein: CASSLVLTNYGYTF. The CDR3 bases are TGTGCCAGCAGCTTAGTACTCACAAACTATGGCTACACCTTC.

Points on this clonotype: This may come from a read error, since a much larger clone is one base off. The chain uses TRBV6-2 or TRBV6-3 and TRBJ2-3, with D tentatively TRBD2 (5 bases). The germline V and J ends were trimmed by 1 base and 1 base, with 6 bases remaining between them. The CDR3 has 14 residues. CDR1 is MNHEY, CDR2 SVGEGT, per germline. CDR3 region: CASSYWTGTDTQYF. CDR3 bases: TGTGCCAGCAGTTACTGGACTGGCACAGATACGCAGTATTTT.

In its sample, this clonotype was seen a few times. This chain connects TRBV7-9 to TRBJ1-1; perhaps TRBD1 as D (5 bases). Germline V lookup: CDR1 SEHNR, CDR2 FQNEAQ (reference sequence). V dropped 0 bases and J dropped 0 bases, with 11 bases sitting between them. The CDR3 is 16 residues long. CDR3 bases: TGTGCCAGCAGCTTAGCGGTGGGGGGTTTGAACACTGAAGCTTTCTTT. This gives the protein CASSLAVGGLNTEAFF.

This chain joins TRBV2 and TRBJ2-1; 8 bases match TRBD1. Per germline, CDR1 SNHLY and CDR2 FYNNEI. This CDR3 has 14 residues. J was trimmed by 0 bases and V by 11 bases; bases with no gene match: 6. In nucleotides, the CDR3 is TGTGCCGGGACGGGACAGGACTCCTACAATGAGCAGTTCTTC. Its translation: CAGTGQDSYNEQFF.

A few counts support this clonotype. CDR3 DNA sequence: TGTGCCTGGAGTGTCGGGGGATACGAGCAGTACTTC. It encodes CAWSVGGYEQYF. The chain links TRBV30 to TRBJ2-7; D is possibly TRBD2 (6 bases). The V end was cut by 0 bases, the J end by 4 bases, with 7 bases between. CDR1 and CDR2 (germline): GTSNPN, SVGIG (reference sequence). The CDR3 covers 12 residues.

As regards this clonotype: This may be a read error, as it is one base from a much larger clone. V and J are TRBV10-3 and TRBJ2-3; D unclear. CDR3 length: 12 residues. Deletions cut 3 bases from V and 5 bases from J, with 6 bases between. Looked up from germline, CDR1 is ENHRY and CDR2 is SYGVKD. The CDR3 coding sequence is TGTGCCATCAGTGATTTGAGAGATACGCAGTATTTT. It translates to CAISDLRDTQYF.

The chain has TRBV7-9 and TRBJ2-3; D might be TRBD1 (5 bases). CDR1 SEHNR and CDR2 FQNEAQ come from the germline V gene (reference sequence). This CDR3 is built from 17 residues. Trimming removed 6 bases at V and 7 bases at J, with 26 bases between. The CDR3 loop is CASSQISGGSTENTQYF. In DNA form, the CDR3 reads TGTGCCAGCAGTCAAATATCTGGCGGCTCGACAGAGAATACGCAGTATTTT.

The rearrangement joins TRBV7-9 to TRBJ2-1; 8 nucleotides agree with TRBD2. The CDR3 totals 16 residues. Germline V gives CDR1 SEHNR, CDR2 FQNEAQ (reference sequence). V gave up 2 bases and J gave up 4 bases; unmatched junction bases: 7. DNA for the CDR3: TGTGCCAGCAGCTTATTGACGGGGGGGCCGTACAATGAGCAGTTCTTC. It encodes CASSLLTGGPYNEQFF.

As for this clonotype: A read error may explain this, as a much larger clone is one base away. The chain is built from TRBV29-1 and TRBJ1-1, with a possible D match to TRBD1 (6 bases). Deletions cut 5 bases from V and 6 bases from J, with 16 bases between. The CDR3 sequence is 13 residues long. Germline CDR1 and CDR2: SQVTM and ANQGSEA. The CDR3 DNA sequence: TGCAGCGTTCAGACAGGAGTTAACTCTGAAGCTTTCTTT. Translated, it gives CSVQTGVNSEAFF. Complete variable domain (other parts from reference TRBV29-1 and TRBJ1-1): SAVISQKPSRDICQRGTSLTIQCQVDSQVTMMFWYRQQPGQSLTLIATANQGSEATYESGFVIDKFPISRPNLTFSTLTVSNMSPEDSSIYLCSVQTGVNSEAFFGQGTRLTVV.

The chain is built from TRBV27 and TRBJ1-1; D is ambiguous. The V gene's germline CDR1 is MNHEY and CDR2 SMNVEV (reference sequence). Trimming cost V 6 bases and J 0 bases, with 8 bases left between them. The CDR3 spans 13 residues. The CDR3 DNA is TGTGCCAGCAGCCAGATCATGAACACTGAAGCTTTCTTT. It encodes CASSQIMNTEAFF.

With respect to this clonotype: One end of the junction fails to match germline, which may point to a read error. The V gene is TRBV7-9, the J gene TRBJ1-2; 8 nucleotides line up with TRBD1. The germline CDR1 and CDR2 sequences are SEHNR and FQNEAQ (reference sequence). This CDR3 has 13 residues. CDR3 sequence (DNA): TGTGCCTGCAGGGGGCGGGAAGTAGATGGCTACACCTTC. Translating it yields CACRGREVDGYTF.

The V gene is TRBV6-2 or TRBV6-3, the J gene TRBJ1-1, with D possibly TRBD1 on 5 matching bases. Per germline, CDR1 MNHEY and CDR2 SVGEGT. Trimming left V 2 bases short and J 2 bases short, with 15 bases between. The CDR3 runs 16 residues. In DNA, the CDR3 is TGTGCCAGCAGTTACACAGGACCCCCGGGAAACACTGAAGCTTTCTTT. Translated, it gives CASSYTGPPGNTEAFF.